The 30 T cell receptor beta chains below all came from one sample that was sequenced in a study of metastatic and nonmetastatic thyroid tumors. Until they underwent thyroid surgery, no patient had received any treatment. TCRdb re-clonotyped the PCR reads via MiXCR. The sample holds tens of thousands of clones, over 9.5% seen once. The sequenced material came from blood. These receptors were collected from a female donor with papillary thyroid cancer or a benign thyroid nodule (not recorded which). Some clones in this sample may be carry-over from other donors' samples.

In its sample, this clone was seen many times. V is TRBV19 and J is TRBJ2-6; 8 positions agree with TRBD1. CDR3 length equals 17 residues. V lost 7 bases, J lost 2 bases, and 10 bases stayed unmatched. Germline lookup yields CDR1 LNHDA and CDR2 SQIVND (reference sequence). CDR3 in amino acids: CASTRTGPWAGANVLTF. CDR3 coding DNA: TGTGCCAGTACCCGGACAGGGCCGTGGGCTGGGGCCAACGTCCTGACTTTC.

Ten or more counts support this clone. This chain joins TRBV20-1 and TRBJ2-7; TRBD2 matches at 7 bases. V lost 1 base to trimming and J lost 4 bases; unmatched junction nucleotides: 13. Germline CDR1 is DFQATT and CDR2 is SNEGSKA (reference sequence). The CDR3 is 16 amino acids. The CDR3 loop is CSARVGAWAGAYEQYF. CDR3 sequence (DNA): TGCAGTGCTAGAGTGGGTGCTTGGGCGGGAGCGTACGAGCAGTACTTC.

This clone was seen repeatedly, ten times or more. The V and J genes are TRBV18 and TRBJ2-1, with 9 bases that match TRBD2. Germline V gene lookup returns CDR1 KGHSH and CDR2 LQKENI. The CDR3 is 18 residues long. The V and J ends lost 2 bases and 3 bases, in that order; junction bases with no gene match: 11. CDR3 sequence: CASSPVILLAGFYNEQFF. CDR3 in DNA: TGTGCCAGCTCACCAGTCATACTGCTAGCGGGATTCTACAATGAGCAGTTCTTC.

This clone was detected many times. This sequence joins TRBV20-1 and TRBJ1-2; 8 nucleotides align to TRBD1. J gave up 1 base and V 1 base, and 2 bases lay outside the gene matches. The CDR3 extends over 14 amino acids. Germline CDR1 DFQATT, CDR2 SNEGSKA (reference sequence). The CDR3 spells CSARGTGSNYGYTF. CDR3 DNA sequence: TGCAGTGCTAGAGGGACAGGGAGTAACTATGGCTACACCTTC.

On this clone itself: Within the sample, other DNA sequences also encode this same CDR3. The CDR3 DNA reads as TGTGCCAGCAGCTTGGCCACGGACGGGATAACTGGTGAGCTGTTTTTT. The encoded protein is CASSLATDGITGELFF. The chain couples TRBV5-4 to TRBJ2-2; possible D gene TRBD2, 5 bases. V shed 0 bases and J shed 11 bases, with 20 bases lying between them. This CDR3 is 16 amino acids long. The germline V gene has CDR1 SGHNT and CDR2 YYREEE (reference sequence).

Note on this clone: A much larger clone sits a single nucleotide away, making a read error possible. This rearrangement joins TRBV18 to TRBJ1-1; 8 nucleotides align to TRBD1. Per germline, CDR1 KGHSH and CDR2 LQKENI. The CDR3 has 17 residues. CDR3 region: CASSPVPGTGSNTEDFF. DNA for the CDR3: TGTGCCAGCTCACCAGTACCCGGGACAGGATCGAACACTGAAGATTTCTTT. Full variable domain (outside the CDR3, taken from reference TRBV18 and TRBJ1-1): NAGVMQNPRHLVRRRGQEARLRCSPMKGHSHVYWYRQLPEEGLKFMVYLQKENIIDESGMPKERFSAEFPKEGPSILRIQQVVRGDSAAYFCASSPVPGTGSNTEDFFGQGTRLTVV.

This clone was seen only a few times. The junction departs from the called germline gene at one end, perhaps through a read error. The rearrangement joins TRBV28 to TRBJ2-7; tentative D call: TRBD1 (5 bases). The CDR3 has 16 residues. Germline V gene lookup returns CDR1 MDHEN and CDR2 SYDVKM. CDR3 in amino acids: CAISLSGWGIGYEHYF. In DNA form, the CDR3 reads TGTGCCATCAGTTTATCAGGGTGGGGTATCGGGTACGAGCATTACTTC.

The table lists this clone with many counts. The chain recombines TRBV30 with TRBJ2-7, with unresolved D. V shed 0 bases and J shed 4 bases, with 10 bases lying between them. In germline, CDR1 is GTSNPN, CDR2 SVGIG (reference sequence). The CDR3 extends over 13 amino acids. The CDR3 loop is CAWSVAGYYEQYF. CDR3 DNA: TGTGCCTGGAGTGTGGCAGGTTATTACGAGCAGTACTTC.

This clone was detected many times. The chain links TRBV19 to TRBJ2-1; D not certain. The length of the CDR3 is 13 residues. Trimming took 7 bases from V and 9 from J, leaving 16 bases between them. Germline CDR1 is LNHDA and CDR2 is SQIVND (reference sequence). The CDR3 protein is CASTVHLGAEQFF. The CDR3 coding sequence is TGTGCCAGTACAGTACATCTCGGAGCTGAGCAGTTCTTC.

There are many counts of this clone. V and J are TRBV4-1 and TRBJ1-2; no reliable D call. The CDR3 is 15 residues long. CDR1 is MGHRA, CDR2 YSYEKL, per germline. Trimming took off 2 bases at V and 1 base at J, with 11 bases between the two ends. CDR3 in amino acids: CASSQLPGINYGYTF. DNA for the CDR3: TGCGCCAGCAGCCAATTGCCAGGTATTAACTATGGCTACACCTTC.

This clone was found many times. The chain employs TRBV20-1 and TRBJ1-5, with D possibly matching TRBD1 (5 bases). CDR3 length equals 12 residues. Germline loops: CDR1 DFQATT, CDR2 SNEGSKA (reference sequence). The CDR3 sequence: CSAGDSNQPQHF. Here the CDR3 DNA reads TGCTCCGCCGGGGACAGCAATCAGCCCCAGCATTTT.

Ten or more counts support this clone. This rearrangement joins TRBV7-8 to TRBJ1-2, with D hard to call. V was clipped by 5 bases and J by 2 bases, with 9 bases between them. Germline V gene data show CDR1 as SGHVS and CDR2 as FQNEAQ. The CDR3 totals 13 residues. Here the CDR3 reads CASSVGSNYGYTF. The DNA for the CDR3 is TGTGCCAGCAGCGTCGGCTCCAACTATGGCTACACCTTC.

There are many counts of this clone. The rearrangement links TRBV7-3 to TRBJ1-1, with TRBD1 identical over 7 bases. The CDR3 length is 13 residues. CDR1 and CDR2 (germline): SGHTA, FQGTGA. V was pared by 5 bases and J by 7 bases, with 7 bases of the junction left unmatched. The CDR3: CASSLAGGGEAFF. In DNA form, the CDR3 reads TGTGCCAGCAGCCTCGCAGGGGGAGGTGAAGCTTTCTTT.

Regarding this clone: One base away lies a much larger clone, so this may be a sequencing read error. Distinct nucleotide sequences in the sample also encode this CDR3. This chain connects TRBV10-3 to TRBJ2-1; D perhaps matches TRBD2 (5 bases). V lost 0 bases, J lost 2 bases, and 11 bases lay in between. CDR1 and CDR2 (germline): ENHRY, SYGVKD. The CDR3 is 16 amino acids. The CDR3 DNA reads as TGTGCCATCAGTGAGTCATCGGGAAAGACCTACAATGAGCAGTTCTTC. Amino acid sequence: CAISESSGKTYNEQFF.

This clone was detected only a few times. Since a much larger clone is just one base distant, this may be a read error. Other nucleotide sequences from this sample produce the same CDR3. J is TRBJ2-3 and V is TRBV19, with TRBD2 identical over 7 bases. The CDR3 is 13 residues long. The V gene's germline CDR1 is LNHDA and CDR2 SQIVND (reference sequence). In DNA form, the CDR3 reads TGTGCCAGTAGAACTAGCGTCACAGATACTCAGTATTTT. It codes for CASRTSVTDTQYF. The entire variable domain, with the rest obtained from reference TRBV19 and TRBJ2-3, is as follows: DGGITQSPKYLFRKEGQNVTLSCEQNLNHDAMYWYRQDPGQGLRLIYYSQIVNDFQKGDIAEGYSVSREKKESFPLTVTSAQKNPTAFYLCASRTSVTDTQYFGPGTRLTVL.

This clone showed up many times. The CDR3: CASSLQTYGPYEQYF. In nucleotides, the CDR3 is TGTGCCAGCAGCTTGCAGACTTATGGTCCCTACGAGCAGTACTTC. The J gene is TRBJ2-7, the V gene TRBV5-4, with D uncertain. V gave up 1 base and J gave up 2 bases, with 13 bases separating them. Germline CDR1 reads SGHNT; CDR2 reads YYREEE (reference sequence). The length of the CDR3 is 15 residues.

This clone was picked up many times. This sequence joins TRBV6-2 or TRBV6-3 and TRBJ1-5; unclear D gene. This CDR3 is 15 amino acids long. Germline assignment: CDR1 MNHEY and CDR2 SVGEGT. V lost 0 bases, J lost 6 bases, and 12 bases lay in between. CDR3 DNA sequence: TGTGCCAGCAGTTACTCAGGGTATCCCTTTCAGCCCCAGCATTTT. Its protein product is CASSYSGYPFQPQHF.

This clone was found many times. V is TRBV4-3 and J is TRBJ1-3; D gene unclear. The germline V gene encodes CDR1 LGHNA and CDR2 YSLEER. The CDR3 consists of 17 residues. V lost 0 bases to trimming and J lost 0 bases, with 12 bases between them. The CDR3 here is CASSQDLAENSGNTIYF. The CDR3 DNA is TGCGCCAGCAGCCAAGATTTGGCCGAAAACTCTGGAAACACCATATATTTT.

This clone was detected many times. It may be a read error: a sequence one base away is much more abundant. This sample includes further DNA sequences coding for the same CDR3. V gene TRBV2 combines with J gene TRBJ1-1; D ambiguous. V gave up 5 bases and J gave up 2 bases, with 15 bases separating them. CDR3 length equals 15 residues. Germline CDR1 SNHLY, CDR2 FYNNEI. DNA for the CDR3: TGTGCCAGCAGTTCCGGGATCAGGTTAAACACTGAAGCTTTCTTT. Its protein is CASSSGIRLNTEAFF. The full variable domain, with the rest looked up from reference TRBV2 and TRBJ1-1, is EPEVTQTPSHQVTQMGQEVILRCVPISNHLYFYWYRQILGQKVEFLVSFYNNEISEKSEIFDDQFSVERPDGSNFTLKIRSTKLEDSAMYFCASSSGIRLNTEAFFGQGTRLTVV.

This clone was seen a handful of times. V and J are TRBV19 and TRBJ2-2; D assignment may be TRBD1 or TRBD2 (5 bases each). The CDR3 sequence is 21 residues long. From germline, CDR1 is LNHDA and CDR2 SQIVND (reference sequence). V gave up 4 bases and J gave up 2 bases, with 29 bases separating them. As DNA, the CDR3 is TGTGCCAGTAGTAAAACAGGCCAGCCCCTACTGGCGGGCCTAAACACCGGGGAGCTGTTTTTT. Amino acid sequence: CASSKTGQPLLAGLNTGELFF.

This clone has a count of ten or more. The chain carries TRBV6-1 and TRBJ1-1, with D unresolved. Trimming took 4 bases from V and 0 from J, leaving 9 bases between them. The CDR3 extends over 14 amino acids. The germline V gene encodes CDR1 MNHNS and CDR2 SASEGT. CDR3 in amino acids: CASSAGLMNTEAFF. CDR3 nucleotides: TGTGCCAGCAGTGCCGGACTTATGAACACTGAAGCTTTCTTT.

The chain combines TRBV6-1 with TRBJ1-2; D is undetermined. The CDR3 is made up of 16 amino acids. Germline V gene lookup returns CDR1 MNHNS and CDR2 SASEGT. Trimming cost V 2 bases and J 4 bases, with 17 bases left between them. CDR3: CASSEYADSGSYGYTF. The CDR3 DNA reads as TGTGCCAGCAGTGAATATGCTGATTCAGGTTCCTATGGCTACACCTTC.

This clone has ten or more counts. The chain combines TRBV9 with TRBJ2-2, with 11 positions matching TRBD2. The CDR3 is 15 amino acids. Germline CDR1 and CDR2: SGDLS and YYNGEE. V shed 2 bases and J 3 bases; nucleotides not matched to a gene: 0. The CDR3 DNA sequence: TGTGCCAGCAGCGTTAGCGGGAGGGACACCGGGGAGCTGTTTTTT. Residues: CASSVSGRDTGELFF.

The sample holds many counts of this clone. The chain has TRBV30 and TRBJ1-6, with D perhaps matching TRBD1 (6 bases). CDR3 length equals 14 residues. The V and J ends lost 3 bases and 7 bases respectively, with 13 bases between them. Germline V gene sequence: CDR1 GTSNPN, CDR2 SVGIG (reference sequence). The CDR3, as DNA: TGTGCCTGGAGCTCGGACAGCGCCAATTCACCCCTCCACTTT. Its protein product is CAWSSDSANSPLHF.

This clone came up many times. The chain joins TRBV29-1 to TRBJ1-2; tentatively, D is TRBD1 (6 bases). The V end lost 3 bases, the J end lost 2 bases, and 10 bases lay between the germline ends. The CDR3 runs to 13 residues. CDR1 is SQVTM and CDR2 is ANQGSEA in the germline V gene. This chain's CDR3 is CSVESRGNYGYTF. In DNA, the CDR3 is TGCAGCGTTGAGTCCAGGGGCAACTATGGCTACACCTTC.

A note on this clone: A read error may be the cause here, since a much bigger clone is one base away. The chain employs TRBV27 and TRBJ2-3, with 10 bases aligning to TRBD2. The ends lost 8 bases at V and 6 bases at J; junction bases unmatched: 8. CDR3 length: 14 amino acids. Germline V gene sequence: CDR1 MNHEY, CDR2 SMNVEV (reference sequence). The CDR3 sequence: CASGSLAGADTQYF. The CDR3 bases are TGTGCCAGCGGTTCTCTAGCGGGAGCCGATACGCAGTATTTT.

This clone has a count of ten or more. V is TRBV28 and J is TRBJ1-4; the match to TRBD1 covers 7 bases. This CDR3 is built from 14 residues. CDR1 is MDHEN and CDR2 is SYDVKM in the germline V gene. V shed 4 bases and J 13 bases; nucleotides not matched to a gene: 12. CDR3 amino acids: CASSSTTPGQRLFF. The DNA of the CDR3 is TGTGCCAGCAGTTCGACGACCCCGGGACAGCGACTGTTTTTT.

This clone was picked up many times. The rearrangement uses TRBV2 and TRBJ2-3; D gene uncertain. The CDR3 has 14 amino acids. Trimming took off 8 bases at V and 0 bases at J, with 12 bases between the two ends. The V gene's germline CDR1 is SNHLY and CDR2 FYNNEI. In DNA form, the CDR3 reads TGTGCCAGCGCTAAGACCCAAAGCACAGATACGCAGTATTTT. The encoded protein is CASAKTQSTDTQYF.

A few counts support this clone. With a much larger clone just one base away, this may be a read error. The chain uses TRBV29-1 and TRBJ2-7; D call uncertain. With 7 bases removed from V and 3 bases from J, the gap between germline ends came to 10 bases. This CDR3 is built from 11 residues. CDR1 and CDR2 (germline): SQVTM, ANQGSEA. The CDR3 DNA reads as TGCAGCGCCCTCTGGGACTACGAGCAGTACTTC. It is translated as CSALWDYEQYF.

This clone was seen at least ten times. This chain joins TRBV4-2 and TRBJ2-4; TRBD2 agrees at 10 bases. CDR3 length: 17 amino acids. Germline V gene lookup returns CDR1 LGHNA and CDR2 YNFKEQ. Trimming took 1 base from V and 2 from J; bases not matched to a gene: 5. CDR3 DNA: TGTGCCAGCAGCCAAGTTGGAGCGGGAGGGTCCAAAAACATTCAGTACTTC. It yields the protein CASSQVGAGGSKNIQYF.